This TCR beta chain was found in a study of T cells after posttransplantation cyclophosphamide. Cyclophosphamide on days +3 and +4 followed busulfan-fludarabine conditioning and a marrow graft. Broader study findings: Tissue-infiltrating T cells from skin or gut overlapped little with blood T cells. After PTCy, TRB diversity resembled that of CNI/methotrexate controls. Donor CD8+ memory clones often dominated recipient blood repertoires at later times.

This clone was seen once. What it binds is unknown. Sequencing was performed with immunoSEQ multiplex PCR; in TCRdb, only in-frame clones are kept and a portion is missing. The sample lists about 17,000 clones; about 77% were seen once. Germline V gives CDR1 SGHTA, CDR2 FQGNSA. Germline trimming cut 3 bases from V and 4 bases from J; bases unmatched to any gene: 4. This CDR3 is built from 15 residues. Source: CD8+ T cells sorted from PBMCs, taken 1,700 to 2,000 days after a stem cell transplant with posttransplant cyclophosphamide. This TCR was recovered from a female patient aged 40 to 50 who received an allogeneic stem cell transplant from a related donor, was CMV-positive, and had no GVHD. Some T cells may trace back to the graft donor. The V gene is TRBV7-2, the J gene TRBJ2-1; 9 bases line up with TRBD1. As DNA, the CDR3 is TGTGCCAGCAGCTTCGACAGGGGGGAATACAATGAGCAGTTCTTC. Translated, it gives CASSFDRGEYNEQFF.